The rows below give T cell receptor beta chains drawn from one sample of a study of blood T cell repertoires in COVID-19. Assay: immunoSEQ multiplex PCR; the TCRdb copy retains only in-frame clones and omits some. The repertoire holds some 140,000 clones, with roughly 76% as singletons. The sample taken for sequencing was peripheral blood. The receptors come from a man older than 75 with acute or convalescent COVID-19. Both conserved end residues are part of each CDR3. The D gene is left open where the match is weak. Clone size, where shown, is once, few, many, or a class for clones that have expanded.

size,V,J,D,CDR3,DNA
-,TRBV24-1,TRBJ2-1,-,CATSDQSGRSYNEQFF,TGTGCCACCAGTGATCAGTCTGGGCGATCCTACAATGAGCAGTTCTTC
-,TRBV3-1/TRBV3-2,TRBJ2-5,-,CASSRSPGASSGDQETQYF,TGTGCCAGCAGCCGGTCTCCCGGGGCTAGTTCGGGGGATCAAGAGACCCAGTACTTC
-,TRBV3-1/TRBV3-2,TRBJ2-5,-,CASSQGFEGTQYF,TGTGCCAGCAGCCAAGGCTTTGAGGGGACCCAGTACTTC
-,TRBV2,TRBJ1-4,TRBD1,CATRQGSTNEKLFF,TGTGCCACTAGACAGGGGTCAACTAATGAAAAACTGTTTTTT
-,TRBV15,TRBJ2-2,-,CATSRGQFYTGELFF,TGTGCCACCAGCAGAGGGCAGTTTTACACCGGGGAGCTGTTTTTT
many,TRBV19,TRBJ2-4,-,CASSPYGDIQYF,TGTGCCAGTAGTCCGTACGGGGACATTCAGTACTTC
once,TRBV11-1,TRBJ1-6,TRBD1,CASSLDRGLYSPLHF,TGTGCCAGCAGCTTAGACAGGGGGCTTTATTCACCCCTCCACTTT
-,TRBV6-5,TRBJ2-5,TRBD2,CASKLAGRGETQYF,TGTGCCAGCAAATTAGCGGGGCGGGGGGAGACCCAGTACTTC
-,TRBV28,TRBJ2-5,-,CASSLDAGAETQYF,TGTGCCAGCAGTTTGGATGCAGGGGCAGAGACCCAGTACTTC
-,TRBV7-2,TRBJ2-1,TRBD2,CASSSGLAGGRFEQFF,TGTGCCAGCAGCTCCGGACTAGCGGGGGGGCGTTTTGAGCAGTTCTTC
-,TRBV7-8,TRBJ2-2,-,CASSARRRGAGNTGELFF,TGTGCCAGCAGCGCCCGACGTCGGGGGGCGGGGAACACCGGGGAGCTGTTTTTT
-,TRBV2,TRBJ1-1,TRBD1,CASSGQGSPEAFF,TGTGCCAGCAGTGGACAGGGGTCGCCTGAAGCTTTCTTT
-,TRBV6-1,TRBJ2-7,TRBD1,CASSERGQTYEQYF,TGTGCCAGCAGTGAAAGGGGACAGACCTACGAGCAGTACTTC
-,TRBV18,TRBJ1-5,-,CASSPPYRGNQPQHF,TGTGCCAGCTCACCACCGTACAGGGGCAATCAGCCCCAGCATTTT
once,TRBV28,TRBJ2-1,-,CASRAGNEQFF,TGTGCCAGCAGGGCAGGAAATGAGCAGTTCTTC
few,TRBV18,TRBJ1-5,-,CASSRELAVNQPQHF,TGTGCCAGCTCACGTGAGTTAGCCGTTAATCAGCCCCAGCATTTT